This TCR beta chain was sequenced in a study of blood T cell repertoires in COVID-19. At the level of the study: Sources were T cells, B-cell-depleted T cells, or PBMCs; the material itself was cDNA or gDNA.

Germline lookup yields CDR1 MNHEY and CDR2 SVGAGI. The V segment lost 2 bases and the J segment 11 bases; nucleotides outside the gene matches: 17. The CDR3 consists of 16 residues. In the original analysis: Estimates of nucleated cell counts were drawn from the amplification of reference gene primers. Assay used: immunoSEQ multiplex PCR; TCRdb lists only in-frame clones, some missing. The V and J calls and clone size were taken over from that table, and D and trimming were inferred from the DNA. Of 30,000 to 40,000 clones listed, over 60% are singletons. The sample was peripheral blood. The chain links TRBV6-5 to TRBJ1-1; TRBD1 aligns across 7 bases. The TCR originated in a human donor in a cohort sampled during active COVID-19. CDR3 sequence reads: CASSYPGKGRGKEAFF. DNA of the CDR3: TGTGCCAGCAGTTACCCCGGAAAGGGCAGGGGGAAGGAGGCTTTCTTT.